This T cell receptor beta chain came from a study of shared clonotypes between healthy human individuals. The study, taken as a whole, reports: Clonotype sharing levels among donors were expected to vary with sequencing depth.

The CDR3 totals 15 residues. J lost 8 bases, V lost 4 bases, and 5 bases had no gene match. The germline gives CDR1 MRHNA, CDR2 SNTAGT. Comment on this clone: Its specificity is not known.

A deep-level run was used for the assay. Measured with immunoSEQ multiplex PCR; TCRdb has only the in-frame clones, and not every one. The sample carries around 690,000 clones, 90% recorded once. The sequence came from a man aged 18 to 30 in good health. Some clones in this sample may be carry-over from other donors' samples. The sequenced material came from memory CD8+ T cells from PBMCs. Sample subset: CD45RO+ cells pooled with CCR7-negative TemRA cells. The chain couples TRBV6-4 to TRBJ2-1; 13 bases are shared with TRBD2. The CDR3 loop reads CASSALAGGPDEQFF. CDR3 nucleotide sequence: TGTGCCAGCAGTGCACTAGCGGGAGGGCCGGATGAGCAGTTCTTC.